This TCR beta chain was recorded in a study of CD8+ T cells in alopecia areata. Across the study: Treated individuals took tofacitinib by mouth, 5 to 10 mg twice daily. Treatment ran 6 to 18 months, with 6 months of follow-up afterward.

Extracted from the samples, RNA was reverse transcribed into cDNA to serve as the sequencing template. The data were produced by immunoSEQ multiplex PCR, yet TCRdb's version contains in-frame clones alone and is incomplete. This table has 200,000 to 250,000 clones, roughly 64% appearing once. Whole-study results and caveats: Besides other cells, scalp samples also yield sequences of resident alphabeta T cells from normal skin.

On this clone: Antigen unknown.

Germline V gene sequence: CDR1 LNHNV, CDR2 YYDKDF (reference sequence). V was shortened by 1 base and J by 3 bases, with 9 bases between the two germline ends. The CDR3 sequence is 14 residues long. Described treatment: oral pan-JAK inhibitor, 5-10 mg twice daily. This receptor was taken from a human donor with alopecia areata. The rearrangement uses TRBV15 and TRBJ2-5; D is perhaps TRBD2 (6 bases). The starting material was CD4+ T cells sorted from blood, obtained at week 4, from a patient treated with tofacitinib. CDR3 sequence reads: CATSRGLAKETQYF. The DNA for the CDR3 is TGTGCCACCAGCAGAGGGCTAGCGAAAGAGACCCAGTACTTC.